This T cell receptor beta chain comes out of a study of T-cell memory formation after mild COVID-19 (dated by TCRdb to 2020 to 2023). Broadly, across the study: TCR sequence clusters from the two donors were found to be largely donor specific. In a couple of donors, T-cell clones that expanded and contracted after mild COVID-19 were followed by sequencing TCRalpha and TCRbeta repertoires longitudinally. The cohort was made up of two young adult volunteers, one female and one male, who were previously healthy. Overall study outcomes, separate from this receptor: Contracting CD4+ clones appeared mostly in the CM and EM memory subsets, whereas CD8+ clones were enriched in EMRA. Clones contracting from day 15 to 85 had balanced CD4/CD8 phenotypes, while a second wave expanding from day 15 to 37 was biased towards CD4+. The detection of some responding clones in pre-infection memory suggests that pre-existing cross-reactive memory T cells joined the SARS-CoV-2 response. Only two mild cases were covered in the study, and larger cohorts including severe cases with pre-infection samples were considered necessary. SARS-CoV-2 specificity was not confirmed for the second-wave clones peaking on day 37.

Sequenced on an Illumina NovaSeq 6000. TCRalpha and TCRbeta cDNA libraries were constructed by 5'RACE with constant-segment primers, with sample barcodes and unique molecular identifiers being introduced. Trizol reagent was used to extract RNA from every sample. The libraries were amplified in two PCR steps, and the second step added a second sample barcode and Illumina TruSeq adapters. Sequencing of libraries was performed on an Illumina NovaSeq with 2 x 150 bp paired-end reads. In the authors' own workflow: Reads were demultiplexed and collapsed into UMI-guided consensus sequences with migec v1.2.7. Using mixcr v2.1.11, UMI consensuses were aligned to TRA and TRB V and J templates and then assembled into clonotypes. Expanded or contracted clonotypes were those called significant by both edgeR and NoisET, with noise models trained on biological replicates. For edgeR calls, the cutoffs were a false discovery rate-adjusted p below 0.01 and a log2 fold-change threshold of 1. As an exploratory analysis of dynamics, PCA with hierarchical clustering was applied to max-normalized trajectories of the 1000 most abundant clonotypes. The CD4 or CD8 phenotype of responding clones was assigned using the separately sequenced CD4+ and CD8+ repertoires. Clones were called with MiXCR by TCRdb after fastp trimmed the public reads at Q25, and only in-frame beta chains were retained. Each entry merges the rows of one CDR3 protein and shows their most common DNA and genes. TCRdb, rather than the study authors, made the V and J calls. This sample holds around 510,000 distinct CDR3 sequences; about a fifth were observed only once. The biggest ten clones account for about 8.7% of the sample.

This clonotype was detected many times. Its antigen is still unknown. No base-level quality is on record; no much larger clone is a single base apart. V is cut by 4 bases and J by 7 bases, and the space between the germline ends is 14 bases. The CDR3 runs 14 residues from the cysteine to the phenylalanine. CDR3 DNA only is kept here, 42 bases in frame from base 1. Via the germline V gene, CDR1 is SNHLY and CDR2 FYNNEI. PBMCs were isolated by Ficoll-Paque density gradient centrifugation. The sequence is built from TRBV2 and TRBJ1-5, and possibly TRBD1, on 5 matching bases. This TCR was recovered from an adult woman who had mild COVID-19 (a few samples of this study predate the infection). The sample titles of this study are shuffled in the database, so cell type and time point are left out; the donor was told from shared clones. Sequencing was done on a sample of PBMCs or a T cell subset sorted from them (not recorded which). CDR3 loop: CASSGPGTGQPQHF. The DNA sequence is as follows: TGTGCCAGCAGTGGCCCTGGGACCGGACAGCCCCAGCATTTT.